These T cell receptor beta chains were read from a single sample in a study of T-cell memory formation after mild COVID-19. A single record per CDR3 protein comes from TCRdb applying MiXCR to the 5' RACE reads. The data show nearly 200,000 distinct CDR3 sequences, 15% to 20% seen once. Source material: PBMCs or a T cell subset sorted from them (not recorded which). The receptors were gathered from an adult woman who had mild COVID-19 (a few samples of this study predate the infection). Cell type and time point are not known. CDR3s include the opening cysteine and the closing phenylalanine or tryptophan. Each record gives: D gene, J gene, V gene, clone size, CDR3 protein, CDR3 DNA. D genes are given only for firm matches. The listing skips clone size in some rows; elsewhere it reads once, few, many or a size class.

>TRBD1|TRBJ1-5|TRBV7-9|few
CASSPRGQSQPQHF
TGTGCCAGCAGCCCTAGGGGACAGTCACAGCCCCAGCATTTT
>TRBD1|TRBJ2-5|TRBV20-1|.
CSATGDRQKTQYF
TGCAGTGCTACAGGGGACAGACAAAAGACCCAGTACTTC
>TRBD1|TRBJ2-2|TRBV6-2/TRBV6-3|.
CASGDRASSGELFF
TGTGCCAGCGGGGACAGGGCGAGTTCCGGGGAGCTGTTTTTT
>.|TRBJ2-1|TRBV7-8|.
CASSLGAGYYNEQFF
TGTGCCAGCAGCTTAGGAGCGGGCTACTACAATGAGCAGTTCTTC
>.|TRBJ2-1|TRBV4-2|.
CASSQDLRRPYNEQFF
TGTGCCAGCAGCCAAGATCTAAGGCGCCCCTACAATGAGCAGTTCTTC
>.|TRBJ2-2|TRBV27|.
CATRGEGLVAGELFF
TGTGCCACCAGGGGGGAGGGGCTAGTGGCCGGGGAGCTGTTTTTT
>TRBD2|TRBJ2-2|TRBV4-3|.
CASSEGLANTGELFF
TGCGCCAGCAGTGAAGGACTAGCCAACACCGGGGAGCTGTTTTTT
>.|TRBJ1-1|TRBV19|few
CASRGEAVTEAFF
TGTGCCAGTAGGGGGGAAGCAGTCACTGAAGCTTTCTTT
>.|TRBJ2-2|TRBV7-8|.
CASSRAGASGDTGELFF
TGTGCCAGCAGCCGCGCGGGGGCTAGCGGTGACACCGGGGAGCTGTTTTTT
>.|TRBJ2-2|TRBV4-1|few
CASSQLYFGELFF
TGCGCCAGCAGCCAGCTCTATTTCGGGGAGCTGTTTTTT
>.|TRBJ2-5|TRBV30|few
CAWSATGKREETQYF
TGTGCCTGGAGTGCTACAGGGAAAAGGGAAGAGACCCAGTACTTC
>TRBD2|TRBJ2-2|TRBV6-2/TRBV6-3|.
CASSPSRTSANTGELFF
TGTGCCAGCAGCCCTAGCCGGACTAGCGCGAACACCGGGGAGCTGTTTTTT
>TRBD1|TRBJ1-1|TRBV5-8|.
CASSSGQGQRWNTEAFF
TGTGCCAGCAGCTCCGGACAGGGCCAGCGTTGGAACACTGAAGCTTTCTTT
>.|TRBJ2-1|TRBV7-8|.
CASSPILGEQFF
TGTGCCAGCAGCCCCATTCTGGGTGAGCAGTTCTTC
>.|TRBJ1-1|TRBV5-5|.
CASSLLGGGDTEAFF
TGTGCCAGCAGCTTGCTCGGGGGTGGGGACACTGAAGCTTTCTTT
>TRBD2|TRBJ2-1|TRBV2|.
CASSVGLAGGKNNEQFF
TGTGCCAGCAGTGTAGGGCTAGCGGGGGGAAAAAACAATGAGCAGTTCTTC